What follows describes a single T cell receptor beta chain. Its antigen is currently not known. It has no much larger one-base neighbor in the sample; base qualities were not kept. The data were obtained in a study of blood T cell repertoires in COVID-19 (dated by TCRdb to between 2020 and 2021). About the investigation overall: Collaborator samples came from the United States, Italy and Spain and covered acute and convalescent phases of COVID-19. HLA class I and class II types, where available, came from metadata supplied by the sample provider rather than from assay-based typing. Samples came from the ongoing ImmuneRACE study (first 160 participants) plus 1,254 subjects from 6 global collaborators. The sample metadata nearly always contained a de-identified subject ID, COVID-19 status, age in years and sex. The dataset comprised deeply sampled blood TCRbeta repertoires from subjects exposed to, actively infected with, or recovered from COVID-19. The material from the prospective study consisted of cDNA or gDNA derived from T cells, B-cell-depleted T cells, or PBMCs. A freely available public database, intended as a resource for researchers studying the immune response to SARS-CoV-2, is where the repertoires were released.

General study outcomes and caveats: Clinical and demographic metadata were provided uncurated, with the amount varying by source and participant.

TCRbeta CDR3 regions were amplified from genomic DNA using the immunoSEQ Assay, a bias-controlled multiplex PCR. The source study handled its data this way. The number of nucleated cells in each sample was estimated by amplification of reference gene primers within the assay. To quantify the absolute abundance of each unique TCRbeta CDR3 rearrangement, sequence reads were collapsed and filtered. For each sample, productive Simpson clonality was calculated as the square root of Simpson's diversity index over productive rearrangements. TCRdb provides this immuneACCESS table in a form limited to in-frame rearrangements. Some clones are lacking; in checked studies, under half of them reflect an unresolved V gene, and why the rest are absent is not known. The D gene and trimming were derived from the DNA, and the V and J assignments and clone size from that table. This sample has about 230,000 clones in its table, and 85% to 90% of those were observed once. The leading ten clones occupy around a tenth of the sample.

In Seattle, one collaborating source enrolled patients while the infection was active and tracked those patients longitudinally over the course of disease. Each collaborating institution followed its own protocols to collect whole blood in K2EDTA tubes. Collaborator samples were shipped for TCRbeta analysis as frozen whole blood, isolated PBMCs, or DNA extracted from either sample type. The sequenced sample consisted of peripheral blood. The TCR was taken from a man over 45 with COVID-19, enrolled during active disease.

The CDR3 region: CASSRTGANQPQHF. The DNA sequence is TGTGCCAGCAGCCGGACAGGTGCCAATCAGCCCCAGCATTTT. The receptor chain draws on TRBV28 and TRBJ1-5, with 7 central nucleotides matching TRBD1. The CDR3 starts with the cysteine, ends with the phenylalanine, and has 14 residues. Only the CDR3 part of the read is kept: 42 bases, read in frame from the first base. Here V drops 6 bases and J drops 3 bases, and the junction holds 5 bases not matched to any gene. CDR1 and CDR2 are drawn from the germline V gene: MDHEN, SYDVKM.